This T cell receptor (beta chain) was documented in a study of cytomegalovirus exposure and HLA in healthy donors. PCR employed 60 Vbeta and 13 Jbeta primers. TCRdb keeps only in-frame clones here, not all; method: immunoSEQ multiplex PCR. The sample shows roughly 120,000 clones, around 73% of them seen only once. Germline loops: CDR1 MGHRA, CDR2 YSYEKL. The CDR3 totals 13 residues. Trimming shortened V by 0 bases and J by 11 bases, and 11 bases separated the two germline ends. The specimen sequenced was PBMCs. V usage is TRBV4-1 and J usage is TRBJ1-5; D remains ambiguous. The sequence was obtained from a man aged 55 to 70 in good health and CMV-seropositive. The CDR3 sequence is CASSQEQWWTQHF. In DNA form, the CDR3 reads TGCGCCAGCAGCCAAGAACAGTGGTGGACCCAGCATTTT.